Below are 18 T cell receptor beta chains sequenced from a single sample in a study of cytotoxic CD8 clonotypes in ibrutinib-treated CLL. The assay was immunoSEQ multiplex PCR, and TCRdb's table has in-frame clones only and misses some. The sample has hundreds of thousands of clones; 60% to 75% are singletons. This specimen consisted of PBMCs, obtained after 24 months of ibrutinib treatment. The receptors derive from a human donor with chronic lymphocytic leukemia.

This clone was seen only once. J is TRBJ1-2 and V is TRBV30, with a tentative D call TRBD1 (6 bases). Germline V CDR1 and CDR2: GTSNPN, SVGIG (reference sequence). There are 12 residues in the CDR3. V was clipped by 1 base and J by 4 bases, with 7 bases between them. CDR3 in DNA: TGTGCCTGGAGTGGAGGGGGCTATGGCTACACCTTC. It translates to CAWSGGGYGYTF.

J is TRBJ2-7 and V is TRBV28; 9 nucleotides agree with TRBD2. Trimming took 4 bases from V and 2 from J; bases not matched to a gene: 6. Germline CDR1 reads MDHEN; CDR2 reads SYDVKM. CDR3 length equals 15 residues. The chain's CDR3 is CASSYPSGDTYEQYF. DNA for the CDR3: TGTGCCAGCAGTTATCCTAGCGGGGATACCTACGAGCAGTACTTC.

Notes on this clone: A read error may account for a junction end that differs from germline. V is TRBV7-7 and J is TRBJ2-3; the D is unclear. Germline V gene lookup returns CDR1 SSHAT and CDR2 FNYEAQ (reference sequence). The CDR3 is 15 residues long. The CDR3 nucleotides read TGTGCTAGCAGCCTCCTTTCGGGCGGCCCAGATACGCAGTATTTT. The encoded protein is CASSLLSGGPDTQYF. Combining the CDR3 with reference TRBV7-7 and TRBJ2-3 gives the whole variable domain GAGVSQSPRYKVTKRGQDVTLRCDPISSHATLYWYQQALGQGPEFLTYFNYEAQPDKSGLPSDRFSAERPEGSISTLTIQRTEQRDSAMYRCASSLLSGGPDTQYFGPGTRLTVL.

CDR3 sequence: CASSLVLAGGDTQYF. In nucleotides, the CDR3 is TGTGCCAGCAGTTTGGTTCTAGCGGGTGGGGATACGCAGTATTTT. The chain combines TRBV27 with TRBJ2-3; TRBD2 agrees at 8 bases. The CDR3 consists of 15 residues. J was trimmed by 6 bases and V by 3 bases; bases with no gene match: 8. Germline-derived CDR1 and CDR2 are MNHEY and SMNVEV (reference sequence).

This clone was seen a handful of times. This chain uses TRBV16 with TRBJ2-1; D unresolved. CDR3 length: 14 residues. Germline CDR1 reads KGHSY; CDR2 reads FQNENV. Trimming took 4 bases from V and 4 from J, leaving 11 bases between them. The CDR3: CASSRPTVYNEQFF. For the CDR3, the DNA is TGTGCCAGCAGCCGACCGACCGTTTACAATGAGCAGTTCTTC. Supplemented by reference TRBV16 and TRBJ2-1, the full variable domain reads GEEVAQTPKHLVRGEGQKAKLYCAPIKGHSYVFWYQQVLKNEFKFLISFQNENVFDETGMPKERFSAKCLPNSPCSLEIQATKLEDSAVYFCASSRPTVYNEQFFGPGTRLTVL.

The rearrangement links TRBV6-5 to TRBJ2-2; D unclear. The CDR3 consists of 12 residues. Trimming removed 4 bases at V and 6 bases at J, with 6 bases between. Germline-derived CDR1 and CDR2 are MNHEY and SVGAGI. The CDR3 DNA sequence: TGTGCCAGCAGTTCGTCCGCCGGGGAGCTGTTTTTT. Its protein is CASSSSAGELFF.

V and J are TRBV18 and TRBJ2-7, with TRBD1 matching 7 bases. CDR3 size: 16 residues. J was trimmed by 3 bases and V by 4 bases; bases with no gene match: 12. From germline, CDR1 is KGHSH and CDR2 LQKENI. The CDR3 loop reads CASSQPSGTAVYEQYF. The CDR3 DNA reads TGTGCCAGCTCACAACCCTCTGGGACAGCAGTCTACGAGCAGTACTTC.

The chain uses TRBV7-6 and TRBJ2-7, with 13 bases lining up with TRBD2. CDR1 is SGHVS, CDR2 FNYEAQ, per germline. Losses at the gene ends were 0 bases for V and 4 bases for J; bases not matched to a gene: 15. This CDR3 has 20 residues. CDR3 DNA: TGTGCCAGCAGCTTAGCGCGCTTCGGACTAGCGGGGGACCCAAAATACGAGCAGTACTTC. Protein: CASSLARFGLAGDPKYEQYF. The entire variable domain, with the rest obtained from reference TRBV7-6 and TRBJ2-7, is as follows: GAGVSQSPRYKVTKRGQDVALRCDPISGHVSLYWYRQALGQGPEFLTYFNYEAQQDKSGLPNDRFSAERPEGSISTLTIQRTEQRDSAMYRCASSLARFGLAGDPKYEQYFGPGTRLTVT.

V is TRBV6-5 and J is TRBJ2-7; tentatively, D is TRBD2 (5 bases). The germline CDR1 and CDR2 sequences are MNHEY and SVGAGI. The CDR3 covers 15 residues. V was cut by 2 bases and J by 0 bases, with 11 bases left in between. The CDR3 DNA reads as TGTGCCAGCAGTTACCGCTCACTAGTCTCCTACGAGCAGTACTTC. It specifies CASSYRSLVSYEQYF.

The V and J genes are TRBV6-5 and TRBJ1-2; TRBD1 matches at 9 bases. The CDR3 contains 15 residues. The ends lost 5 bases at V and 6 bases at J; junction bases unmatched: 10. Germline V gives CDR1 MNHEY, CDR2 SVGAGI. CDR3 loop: CASSLFSGQGNGYTF. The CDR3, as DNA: TGTGCCAGCAGTCTCTTTTCTGGACAGGGGAATGGCTACACCTTC.

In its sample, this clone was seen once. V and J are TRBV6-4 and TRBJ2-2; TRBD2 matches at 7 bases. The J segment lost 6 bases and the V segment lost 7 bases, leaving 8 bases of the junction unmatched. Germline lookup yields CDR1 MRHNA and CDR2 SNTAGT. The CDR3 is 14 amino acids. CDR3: CASKAGALAGELFF. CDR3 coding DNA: TGTGCCAGCAAGGCGGGAGCTTTGGCCGGGGAGCTGTTTTTT.

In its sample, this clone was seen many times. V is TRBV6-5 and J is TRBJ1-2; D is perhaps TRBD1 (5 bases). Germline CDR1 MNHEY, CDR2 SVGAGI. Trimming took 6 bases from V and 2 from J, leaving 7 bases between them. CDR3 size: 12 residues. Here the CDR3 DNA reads TGTGCCAGCAGGGACACCAACTATGGCTACACCTTC. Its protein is CASRDTNYGYTF.

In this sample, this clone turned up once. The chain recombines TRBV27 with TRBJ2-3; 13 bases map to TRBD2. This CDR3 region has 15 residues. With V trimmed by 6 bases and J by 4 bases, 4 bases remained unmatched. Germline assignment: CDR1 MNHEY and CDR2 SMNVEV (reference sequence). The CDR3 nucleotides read TGTGCCAGCAGCCCACTAGCGGGAGGGTCAGATACGCAGTATTTT. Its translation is CASSPLAGGSDTQYF.

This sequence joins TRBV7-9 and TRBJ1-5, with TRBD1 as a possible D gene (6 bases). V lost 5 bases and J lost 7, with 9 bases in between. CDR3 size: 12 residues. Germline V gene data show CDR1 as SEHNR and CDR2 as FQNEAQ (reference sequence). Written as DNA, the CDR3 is TGTGCCAGCAGCACAGGGAGGCAGCCCCAGCATTTT. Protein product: CASSTGRQPQHF. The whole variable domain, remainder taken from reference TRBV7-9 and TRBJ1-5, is DTGVSQNPRHKITKRGQNVTFRCDPISEHNRLYWYRQTLGQGPEFLTYFQNEAQLEKSRLLSDRFSAERPKGSFSTLEIQRTEQGDSAMYLCASSTGRQPQHFGDGTRLSIL.

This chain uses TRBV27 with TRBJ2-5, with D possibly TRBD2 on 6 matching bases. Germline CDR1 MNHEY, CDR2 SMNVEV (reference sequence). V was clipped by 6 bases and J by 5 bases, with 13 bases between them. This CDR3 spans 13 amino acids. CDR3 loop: CASSSTGVETQYF. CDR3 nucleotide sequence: TGTGCCAGCAGCTCTACGGGGGTGGAGACCCAGTACTTC.

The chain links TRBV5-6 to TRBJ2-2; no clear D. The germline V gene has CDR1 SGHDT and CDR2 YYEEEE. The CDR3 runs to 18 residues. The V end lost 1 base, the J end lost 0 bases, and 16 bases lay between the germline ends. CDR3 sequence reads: CASSLILLGASNTGELFF. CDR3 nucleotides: TGTGCCAGCAGCTTGATACTCCTTGGAGCTTCGAACACCGGGGAGCTGTTTTTT.

The CDR3 sequence is CASSYSHYEQYF. The CDR3 DNA is TGTGCCAGCAGTTACTCGCACTACGAGCAGTACTTC. The chain combines TRBV6-6 with TRBJ2-7; the D is unclear. CDR1 and CDR2 (germline): MNHNY, SVGAGI (reference sequence). The V gene lost 0 bases and the J gene lost 3 bases, with 3 bases spanning the gap. This CDR3 is 12 amino acids long.

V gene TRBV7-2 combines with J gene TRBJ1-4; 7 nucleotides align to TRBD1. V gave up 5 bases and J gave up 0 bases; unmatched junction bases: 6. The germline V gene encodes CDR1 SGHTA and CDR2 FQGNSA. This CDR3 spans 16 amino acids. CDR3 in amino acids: CASSTGQAATNEKLFF. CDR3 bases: TGTGCCAGCAGCACCGGACAGGCGGCAACTAATGAAAAACTGTTTTTT.